These 20 T cell receptor beta chains came from one sample sequenced in a study of early T cells in non-severe SARS-CoV-2 infection. TCRdb re-called the 5' RACE reads through MiXCR, storing one row per CDR3 protein. This table holds tens of thousands of distinct CDR3 sequences, more than 8% found once. The sequencing input was whole blood. These receptors were collected from an adult who was a healthcare worker with PCR-confirmed SARS-CoV-2 infection or an uninfected control (not recorded which).

This clonotype has ten or more counts. The chain has TRBV7-9 and TRBJ2-1; D not certain. With 0 bases removed from V and 8 bases from J, the gap between germline ends came to 11 bases. CDR1 SEHNR and CDR2 FQNEAQ come from the germline V gene (reference sequence). CDR3 length: 14 amino acids. The chain's CDR3 is CASSLASLVHEQFF. Written as DNA, the CDR3 is TGTGCCAGCAGCTTAGCGAGTCTAGTCCATGAGCAGTTCTTC.

The gene calls are TRBV3-1 and TRBJ2-5; D is undetermined. V gave up 0 bases and J gave up 13 bases, with 12 bases separating them. This CDR3 has 12 amino acids. Germline values: CDR1 LGHDT, CDR2 YNNKEL (reference sequence). Here the CDR3 reads CASSQDLATLYF. Here the CDR3 DNA reads TGTGCCAGCAGCCAAGATCTGGCGACGCTGTACTTC.

This clonotype was picked up many times. The V call is TRBV28, the J call TRBJ2-5, with D perhaps TRBD1 (6 bases). V was trimmed by 6 bases and J by 7 bases, leaving 30 bases between them. The CDR3 length is 18 residues. CDR1 MDHEN and CDR2 SYDVKM come from the germline V gene. In DNA, the CDR3 is TGTGCCAGCAGCCCGATTACACCTACAGGGAACCCTGAGGGGACCCAGTACTTC. Amino acids: CASSPITPTGNPEGTQYF.

V and J are TRBV14 and TRBJ2-7; 9 bases map to TRBD2. Germline CDR1 and CDR2: SGHDN and FVKESK. V was clipped by 3 bases and J by 7 bases; unmatched bases: 10. The length of the CDR3 is 15 residues. DNA for the CDR3: TGTGCCAGCAGCCACTCTAGCCTAGCGGGGCTTGAGCAGTACTTC. It encodes CASSHSSLAGLEQYF.

The chain carries TRBV1 and TRBJ1-5; the table's D call, TRBD1, has no DNA check behind it. TRBV1 is labeled a pseudogene. The CDR3 extends over 17 amino acids. The CDR3 is CTSSQHWTGGSNQPQHF. In DNA form, the CDR3 reads TGCACCAGCAGCCAGCACTGGACAGGCGGTAGCAATCAGCCCCAGCATTTT.

This clonotype was seen more than once but under ten times. The gene calls are TRBV2 and TRBJ2-1, with 11 bases fitting TRBD1. Trimming removed 2 bases from V and 7 bases from J; junction bases left unmatched: 7. CDR1 and CDR2 from the germline V gene are SNHLY and FYNNEI. The CDR3 is 16 amino acids. In nucleotides, the CDR3 is TGTGCCAGCAGTGAATTTCGGGGACAGGGGGATAATGAGCAGTTCTTC. The encoded protein is CASSEFRGQGDNEQFF.

This clonotype was detected ten times or more. The rearrangement uses TRBV5-5 and TRBJ2-2; TRBD2 matches at 7 bases. V lost 2 bases and J lost 0; bases outside the gene matches: 4. CDR1 is SGHKS and CDR2 is YYEKEE in the germline V gene (reference sequence). The CDR3 extends over 16 amino acids. CDR3 in DNA: TGTGCCAGCAGCTTTGGCGGGGGAACGAACACCGGGGAGCTGTTTTTT. Residues: CASSFGGGTNTGELFF.

The chain uses TRBV5-8 and TRBJ1-1; no definite D call. The CDR3 is 12 amino acids. The V gene lost 3 bases and the J gene lost 0 bases, with 3 bases spanning the gap. Germline V gene sequence: CDR1 SGHTS, CDR2 YDEGEE. The CDR3: CASSSVNTEAFF. CDR3 coding DNA: TGTGCCAGCAGCTCGGTGAACACTGAAGCTTTCTTT. The entire variable domain, with the rest obtained from reference TRBV5-8 and TRBJ1-1, is as follows: EAGVTQSPTHLIKTRGQQATLRCSPISGHTSVYWYQQALGLGLQFLLWYDEGEERNRGNFPPRFSGRQFPNYSSELNVNALELEDSALYLCASSSVNTEAFFGQGTRLTVV.

V usage is TRBV14 and J usage is TRBJ2-2, with D perhaps TRBD2 (5 bases). The V end lost 4 bases, the J end lost 4 bases, and 22 bases lay between the germline ends. Germline V gives CDR1 SGHDN, CDR2 FVKESK. CDR3 length: 18 amino acids. In nucleotides, the CDR3 is TGTGCCAGCAGCCCCATGCGTCGGGCTAGCCGGGGCACCGGGGAGCTGTTTTTT. Its protein is CASSPMRRASRGTGELFF. Drawing the rest from reference TRBV14 and TRBJ2-2, the complete variable domain is EAGVTQFPSHSVIEKGQTVTLRCDPISGHDNLYWYRRVMGKEIKFLLHFVKESKQDESGMPNNRFLAERTGGTYSTLKVQPAELEDSGVYFCASSPMRRASRGTGELFFGEGSRLTVL.

Turning to this clonotype: This may be a read error, as it is one base from a much larger clone. The gene calls are TRBV7-8 and TRBJ2-3; TRBD1 or TRBD2 may be the D gene (5 bases each). The CDR3 has 11 residues. Germline-derived CDR1 and CDR2 are SGHVS and FQNEAQ. The CDR3 is CAGSWGDTQYF. DNA of the CDR3: TGTGCCGGCAGCTGGGGGGATACGCAGTATTTT. Complete variable domain (other parts from reference TRBV7-8 and TRBJ2-3): GAGVSQSPRYKVAKRGQDVALRCDPISGHVSLFWYQQALGQGPEFLTYFQNEAQLDKSGLPSDRFFAERPEGSVSTLKIQRTQQEDSAVYLCAGSWGDTQYFGPGTRLTVL.

This chain links TRBV7-2 with TRBJ2-3; the D is unclear. V dropped 5 bases and J dropped 0 bases, with 15 bases sitting between them. CDR3 length equals 16 residues. CDR1 SGHTA and CDR2 FQGNSA come from the germline V gene. The CDR3: CASSARSSFSTDTQYF. CDR3 coding DNA: TGTGCCAGCAGCGCCCGGAGTTCCTTTAGCACAGATACGCAGTATTTT.

In this sample, this clonotype turned up many times. J is TRBJ2-5 and V is TRBV20-1, with a weak D call TRBD1 (5 bases). Germline V CDR1 and CDR2: DFQATT, SNEGSKA (reference sequence). Trimming removed 5 bases at V and 1 base at J, with 17 bases between. This CDR3 region has 15 residues. This CDR3 is CSAGVLQEIQETQYF. DNA for the CDR3: TGCAGTGCTGGGGTTCTACAGGAAATCCAAGAGACCCAGTACTTC.

This clonotype was detected ten times or more. This chain uses TRBV2 with TRBJ1-2; TRBD1 matches 8 bases. The CDR3 contains 15 residues. J gave up 4 bases and V 5 bases, and 9 bases lay outside the gene matches. Germline V gives CDR1 SNHLY, CDR2 FYNNEI. The CDR3 region has the DNA TGTGCCAGCAGTATTCAGGGGGCGCCTCCCTATGGCTACACCTTC. Amino acid sequence: CASSIQGAPPYGYTF.

This clonotype was seen repeatedly, ten times or more. The chain links TRBV7-3 to TRBJ2-2; D is unresolved. Trimming removed 5 bases at V and 4 bases at J, with 14 bases between. The CDR3 loop spans 15 amino acids. Germline assignment: CDR1 SGHTA and CDR2 FQGTGA. CDR3 in amino acids: CASSPRPGGTGELFF. CDR3 sequence (DNA): TGTGCCAGCAGCCCCCGACCCGGCGGCACCGGGGAGCTGTTTTTT.

This clonotype has only a few counts. This rearrangement joins TRBV27 to TRBJ2-3; D is perhaps TRBD2 (6 bases). V was pared by 3 bases and J by 1 base, with 8 bases between. The CDR3 has 14 residues. The V gene's germline CDR1 is MNHEY and CDR2 SMNVEV (reference sequence). CDR3 DNA: TGTGCCAGCAGTTTCCAGCGGGGCACAGATACGCAGTATTTT. It is translated as CASSFQRGTDTQYF.

In its sample, this clonotype was seen a few times. The chain recombines TRBV3-1 with TRBJ1-1; tentative D call: TRBD1 (5 bases). The germline V gene has CDR1 LGHDT and CDR2 YNNKEL (reference sequence). V lost 4 bases, J lost 10 bases, and 19 bases lay in between. This CDR3 spans 14 amino acids. CDR3 nucleotides: TGTGCCAGCAGCCCCTCGGGAGACCCCGGGGGAGCTTTCTTT. Protein: CASSPSGDPGGAFF.

This clonotype was counted a few times. CDR3 nucleotide sequence: TGTGCCAGCAGCTTTGGTGGGGGAGGTATGACTGAAGCTTTCTTT. This encodes CASSFGGGGMTEAFF. This sequence joins TRBV11-1 and TRBJ1-1; possible D gene TRBD1, 5 bases. The CDR3 has 15 amino acids. CDR1 and CDR2 (germline): SGHAT, FQDESV (reference sequence). Deletions cut 3 bases from V and 5 bases from J, with 16 bases between.

Ten or more counts support this clonotype. The genes are TRBV3-1 and TRBJ2-5; weak D call: TRBD2 (6 bases). V lost 0 bases and J 2 bases, leaving 10 bases between the germline ends. Germline CDR1 reads LGHDT; CDR2 reads YNNKEL (reference sequence). This CDR3 region has 15 residues. The CDR3 coding sequence is TGTGCCAGCAGCCAAGATCGGCGGGAACAAGAGACCCAGTACTTC. This translates into CASSQDRREQETQYF.

Many counts were recorded for this clonotype. The chain combines TRBV7-2 with TRBJ2-7, with 8 bases lining up with TRBD1. Germline V gene lookup returns CDR1 SGHTA and CDR2 FQGNSA. The CDR3 totals 17 residues. Trimming took 5 bases from V and 2 from J; bases not matched to a gene: 14. CDR3 DNA: TGTGCCAGCAGCCACGGACAGGGCGGTATATCAACCTACGAGCAGTACTTC. Protein product: CASSHGQGGISTYEQYF.

This clonotype showed up many times. CDR3 sequence: CASSLAGQGNNEQFF. The CDR3 DNA reads as TGTGCCAGCAGCTTAGCGGGACAGGGAAACAATGAGCAGTTCTTC. This chain links TRBV11-2 with TRBJ2-1, with TRBD1 identical over 9 bases. V dropped 1 base and J dropped 5; count of bases not matched to a gene: 3. The germline gives CDR1 SGHAT, CDR2 FQNNGV. CDR3 length: 15 residues. Complete variable domain (other parts from reference TRBV11-2 and TRBJ2-1): EAGVAQSPRYKIIEKRQSVAFWCNPISGHATLYWYQQILGQGPKLLIQFQNNGVVDDSQLPKDRFSAERLKGVDSTLKIQPAKLEDSAVYLCASSLAGQGNNEQFFGPGTRLTVL.